This entry is about one TCR beta chain. The antigen is unknown. Just one base apart from a much larger clone, this may be a read error. Germline values: CDR1 LNHDA, CDR2 SQIVND (reference sequence). This CDR3 region has 13 residues. TCRdb itself ran the 5' RACE reads through MiXCR, one entry per CDR3 protein. The profile shows roughly 97,000 distinct CDR3 sequences, about 8.5% of them singletons. These data belong to a study of CD8 T cells in ankylosing spondylitis. General study points: CD8+ by phenotype, disease-linked clones were relatively rare in peripheral blood.

The source of this sequence is a male donor with ankylosing spondylitis or in good health (not recorded which). The J gene is TRBJ1-4, the V gene TRBV19, with 9 bases lining up with TRBD1. The material sequenced was blood, either unsorted or a sorted T cell fraction (not recorded which). CDR3 in DNA: TGTACCAGTGCCGGGACAGGGATTGAAAAACTTTTTTTT. It codes for CTSAGTGIEKLFF.